This entry describes one T cell receptor (beta chain). The record originates from a study of blood T cell repertoires in COVID-19. In the study overall: COVID-19 samples, acute and convalescent, were from the United States, Italy and Spain.

V dropped 5 bases and J dropped 4 bases, with 14 bases sitting between them. The germline CDR1 and CDR2 sequences are SGHVS and FQNEAQ. This CDR3 has 14 residues. Produced via immunoSEQ multiplex PCR; TCRdb's table is partial and in-frame only. In the table there are around 130,000 clones, about 83% of which are singletons. This TCR came from a human donor in a cohort sampled during active COVID-19. The chain combines TRBV7-8 with TRBJ1-2; no clear D. The sample taken for sequencing was peripheral blood. CDR3 in DNA: TGTGCCAGCAGCAAGGAGCGCCCTTCCTATGGCTACACCTTC. The encoded protein is CASSKERPSYGYTF.